The 30 T cell receptor beta chains given below trace back to one sample, sequenced in a study of long-term antiretroviral therapy in people with HIV. Survey-level immunoSEQ v3.0 assays were run. The data were produced by immunoSEQ multiplex PCR, yet TCRdb's version contains in-frame clones alone and is incomplete. The sample shows 25,000 to 30,000 clones, about nine tenths of them seen only once. The sequenced sample was unsorted PBMCs, obtained 3.1 years after starting antiretroviral therapy. The receptors here all came from a young man with HIV.

This chain uses TRBV2 with TRBJ2-3; TRBD2 aligns across 15 bases. The CDR3 consists of 18 residues. CDR1 SNHLY and CDR2 FYNNEI come from the germline V gene. Trimming at V came to 5 bases and at J to 2 bases, leaving 8 bases not matched to a gene. Here the CDR3 reads CASSPGTSGRSATDTQYF. DNA for the CDR3: TGTGCCAGCAGTCCCGGGACTAGCGGGAGGTCGGCCACAGATACGCAGTATTTT.

The chain is built from TRBV28 and TRBJ1-1, with D possibly being TRBD1 (5 bases). The CDR3 runs to 14 residues. Germline lookup yields CDR1 MDHEN and CDR2 SYDVKM. The CDR3 coding sequence is TGTGCTACCGGGACGGCAAATATGAACACTGAAGCTTTCTTT. It is translated as CATGTANMNTEAFF.

V usage is TRBV4-1 and J usage is TRBJ2-7; unclear D gene. Germline loops: CDR1 MGHRA, CDR2 YSYEKL. The CDR3 extends over 11 amino acids. V lost 8 bases and J lost 3, with 8 bases in between. The CDR3: CASGHGYEQYF. The CDR3 coding sequence is TGCGCCAGCGGGCATGGCTACGAGCAGTACTTC.

This chain links TRBV27 with TRBJ2-5; 15 bases line up with TRBD2. Germline values: CDR1 MNHEY, CDR2 SMNVEV (reference sequence). V lost 4 bases to trimming and J lost 2 bases; unmatched junction nucleotides: 2. This CDR3 contains 16 residues. CDR3 loop: CASSSGLAGGQETQYF. The DNA for the CDR3 is TGTGCCAGCAGTTCCGGACTAGCGGGGGGGCAAGAGACCCAGTACTTC.

The V and J genes are TRBV11-2 and TRBJ1-2; D uncertain. Germline CDR1 is SGHAT and CDR2 is FQNNGV. This CDR3 has 14 residues. The V end was cut by 5 bases, the J end by 3 bases, with 13 bases between. The CDR3 reads CASSPRTAHYGYTF. Here the CDR3 DNA reads TGTGCCAGCAGCCCGAGGACGGCCCACTATGGCTACACCTTC.

The genes are TRBV7-9 and TRBJ2-5, with TRBD1 matching over 7 bases. V was clipped by 2 bases and J by 3 bases; unmatched bases: 3. This CDR3 contains 14 residues. Germline assignment: CDR1 SEHNR and CDR2 FQNEAQ (reference sequence). The CDR3: CASSLNQGEETQYF. The CDR3 coding sequence is TGTGCCAGCAGCTTAAACCAGGGGGAAGAGACCCAGTACTTC.

The chain links TRBV2 to TRBJ1-2, with D unresolved. CDR1 is SNHLY, CDR2 FYNNEI, per germline. CDR3 length equals 13 residues. V shed 2 bases and J shed 5 bases, with 9 bases lying between them. The CDR3, as DNA: TGTGCCAGCAGTGAAACTGGATCGTATGGCTACACCTTC. It codes for CASSETGSYGYTF.

The V and J genes are TRBV7-8 and TRBJ2-7, with 7 bases identical to TRBD2. CDR3 length equals 17 residues. CDR1 and CDR2 (germline): SGHVS, FQNEAQ. Losses at the gene ends were 7 bases for V and 5 bases for J; bases not matched to a gene: 20. CDR3 amino acids: CASTPSRSGASSDEQYF. In nucleotides, the CDR3 is TGTGCCAGCACCCCTTCCCGAAGCGGGGCTTCCTCGGACGAGCAGTACTTC.

This clone is a singleton in its sample. The rearrangement uses TRBV2 and TRBJ2-2; D is possibly TRBD1 or TRBD2 (6 bases each). This CDR3 has 17 residues. Trimming took off 4 bases at V and 1 base at J, with 16 bases between the two ends. CDR1 and CDR2 (germline): SNHLY, FYNNEI. CDR3 in DNA: TGTGCCAGCAGTGGGCAAGGGGGTAGCGGGAACACCGGGGAGCTGTTTTTT. It translates to CASSGQGGSGNTGELFF.

The chain has TRBV6-1 and TRBJ2-7; D unresolved. In germline, CDR1 is MNHNS, CDR2 SASEGT. The germline V and J ends were trimmed by 6 bases and 2 bases, with 14 bases remaining between them. There are 14 residues in the CDR3. The CDR3 coding sequence is TGTGCCAGCAGCCGCGCCTCTCGGGCCTACGAGCAGTACTTC. This translates into CASSRASRAYEQYF.

The chain joins TRBV5-1 to TRBJ2-5; D is undetermined. CDR1 is SGHRS, CDR2 YFSETQ, per germline. The CDR3 loop spans 12 amino acids. The V and J ends lost 1 base and 5 bases respectively, with 6 bases between them. CDR3 residues: CASSLNVETQYF. The CDR3 DNA is TGCGCCAGCAGCTTGAATGTGGAGACCCAGTACTTC.

V gene TRBV6-1 combines with J gene TRBJ2-3; unclear D gene. The CDR3 totals 11 residues. Germline assignment: CDR1 MNHNS and CDR2 SASEGT. V lost 9 bases, J lost 4 bases, and 8 bases lay in between. The CDR3 is CASDISDTQYF. The CDR3 DNA reads TGTGCCAGTGATATCTCAGATACGCAGTATTTT.

This chain joins TRBV30 and TRBJ2-1, with D possibly called TRBD1 or TRBD2 (5 bases each). The CDR3 covers 14 residues. Germline V lookup: CDR1 GTSNPN, CDR2 SVGIG (reference sequence). Trimming took 2 bases from V and 8 from J, leaving 16 bases between them. The CDR3 here is CAWSPGGGVDEQFF. Here the CDR3 DNA reads TGTGCCTGGAGTCCTGGGGGTGGGGTCGATGAGCAGTTCTTC.

The chain employs TRBV5-6 and TRBJ1-3; no definite D call. This CDR3 comprises 14 residues. The ends were cut back, 5 bases at V and 4 bases at J, with 13 bases in the middle. Germline V gene lookup returns CDR1 SGHDT and CDR2 YYEEEE. The CDR3 loop reads CASRLSEAGNTIYF. The CDR3 DNA is TGTGCCAGCAGACTATCGGAGGCGGGAAACACCATATATTTT.

This sequence joins TRBV4-1 and TRBJ1-1; the D is unclear. Germline loops: CDR1 MGHRA, CDR2 YSYEKL. This CDR3 is built from 16 residues. Trimming shortened V by 1 base and J by 0 bases, and 12 bases separated the two germline ends. CDR3 DNA: TGCGCCAGCAGCCAAGTCGGGCGGGCCCTGAACACTGAAGCTTTCTTT. Translated, it gives CASSQVGRALNTEAFF.

In its sample, this clone was seen a few times. The rearrangement joins TRBV5-4 to TRBJ1-2; D might be TRBD1 (6 bases). The CDR3 is 15 residues long. Trimming stripped 4 bases from V and 5 bases from J, with 18 bases between. Germline V CDR1 and CDR2: SGHNT, YYREEE (reference sequence). DNA for the CDR3: TGTGCCAGCAGCCCTTCCGGGACAATGCTATATGGCTACACCTTC. Protein product: CASSPSGTMLYGYTF.

The CDR3 nucleotides are TGTGCCAGCAGCATCGCCGGGACACAGGCGGGTGGCTACACCTTC. This codes for CASSIAGTQAGGYTF. This chain uses TRBV7-8 with TRBJ1-2; D perhaps matches TRBD1 (6 bases). This CDR3 is 15 amino acids long. V lost 5 bases, J lost 7 bases, and 20 bases lay in between. Per the germline V gene, CDR1 is SGHVS and CDR2 is FQNEAQ.

The chain employs TRBV5-6 and TRBJ2-1; no firm D call. The CDR3 totals 15 residues. Germline lookup yields CDR1 SGHDT and CDR2 YYEEEE. The V and J ends lost 1 base and 1 base respectively, with 9 bases between them. CDR3 loop: CASSLPTNSYNEQFF. CDR3 DNA: TGTGCCAGCAGCTTGCCGACAAATTCCTACAATGAGCAGTTCTTC. The whole variable domain, remainder taken from reference TRBV5-6 and TRBJ2-1, is DAGVTQSPTHLIKTRGQQVTLRCSPKSGHDTVSWYQQALGQGPQFIFQYYEEEERQRGNFPDRFSGHQFPNYSSELNVNALLLGDSALYLCASSLPTNSYNEQFFGPGTRLTVL.

The chain carries TRBV4-3 and TRBJ1-3, with 9 bases aligning to TRBD1. J lost 3 bases, V lost 1 base, and 1 base had no gene match. The germline CDR1 and CDR2 sequences are LGHNA and YSLEER. The CDR3 contains 15 residues. CDR3 bases: TGCGCCAGCAGCCAAGGGACAGGGGATGGAAACACCATATATTTT. Translating gives CASSQGTGDGNTIYF.

The chain employs TRBV19 and TRBJ2-4, with D perhaps matching TRBD2 (7 bases). V dropped 10 bases and J dropped 8 bases, with 15 bases sitting between them. The CDR3 extends over 12 amino acids. Germline CDR1 is LNHDA and CDR2 is SQIVND (reference sequence). The CDR3 coding sequence is TGTGCCACGTCGGGGGGCTTTCACATTCAGTACTTC. Translation gives CATSGGFHIQYF.

The rearrangement links TRBV27 to TRBJ2-7; D not certain. Germline-derived CDR1 and CDR2 are MNHEY and SMNVEV (reference sequence). Trimming removed 2 bases from V and 6 bases from J, with 17 bases in between. The CDR3 spans 15 residues. The CDR3 DNA reads as TGTGCCAGCAGTTTAGGTGTCGGCCCGTTCATCGAGCAGTACTTC. Translating it yields CASSLGVGPFIEQYF.

This chain links TRBV6-1 with TRBJ1-4; the D gene is possibly TRBD1 (6 bases). Trimming left V 2 bases short and J 8 bases short, with 12 bases between. The CDR3 loop spans 14 amino acids. The germline V gene has CDR1 MNHNS and CDR2 SASEGT. This chain's CDR3 is CASSEQTGGEKLFF. CDR3 DNA sequence: TGTGCCAGCAGTGAACAAACGGGGGGCGAAAAACTGTTTTTT.

The chain couples TRBV11-2 to TRBJ2-1, with 8 bases lining up with TRBD1. V shed 4 bases, J shed 7 bases, and the junction held 3 bases outside the gene matches. This CDR3 is built from 13 residues. Germline CDR1 reads SGHAT; CDR2 reads FQNNGV. The CDR3 region has the DNA TGTGCCAGCAGCTGGACAGGGCCAAATGAGCAGTTCTTC. Its translation: CASSWTGPNEQFF.

The chain employs TRBV7-9 and TRBJ1-1; possible D gene TRBD1, 5 bases. Trimming took 5 bases from V and 8 from J, leaving 9 bases between them. Per germline, CDR1 SEHNR and CDR2 FQNEAQ (reference sequence). The CDR3 totals 11 residues. The CDR3 loop reads CASSRGAEAFF. The DNA of the CDR3 is TGTGCCAGCAGCCGCGGGGCAGAAGCTTTCTTT.

This chain connects TRBV7-9 to TRBJ2-7, with D possibly being TRBD1 (6 bases). This CDR3 is 13 amino acids long. Germline assignment: CDR1 SEHNR and CDR2 FQNEAQ (reference sequence). Trimming removed 2 bases at V and 2 bases at J, with 7 bases between. The CDR3 here is CASSLTGTYEQYF. In nucleotides, the CDR3 is TGTGCCAGCAGCTTAACAGGGACCTACGAGCAGTACTTC.

The chain employs TRBV5-1 and TRBJ2-7; TRBD2 matches 7 bases. V shed 4 bases and J 3 bases; nucleotides not matched to a gene: 7. Germline-derived CDR1 and CDR2 are SGHRS and YFSETQ. There are 14 residues in the CDR3. The CDR3 DNA follows: TGCGCCAGCAGCCCGAGTGGGGGGGTCTACGAGCAGTACTTC. Its translation is CASSPSGGVYEQYF. The variable domain in full, completed from reference TRBV5-1 and TRBJ2-7, reads KAGVTQTPRYLIKTRGQQVTLSCSPISGHRSVSWYQQTPGQGLQFLFEYFSETQRNKGNFPGRFSGRQFSNSRSEMNVSTLELGDSALYLCASSPSGGVYEQYFGPGTRLTVT.

The chain combines TRBV29-1 with TRBJ2-5; D unresolved. The CDR3 covers 11 residues. Between the trimmed V and J ends, which lost 7 bases and 4 bases, there was a span of 10 bases. Germline values: CDR1 SQVTM, CDR2 ANQGSEA. The CDR3 bases are TGCAGCGCCTACGGCCGAGAGACCCAGTACTTC. It is translated as CSAYGRETQYF.

The DNA of the CDR3 is TGTGCCAGCAGCAATCTAGCGGGAGGTCTGACAGATACGCAGTATTTT. This encodes CASSNLAGGLTDTQYF. This chain links TRBV11-1 with TRBJ2-3; 11 bases are shared with TRBD2. The CDR3 is 16 residues long. Per germline, CDR1 SGHAT and CDR2 FQDESV (reference sequence). The junction had 7 bases not matched to a gene; V was cut back by 5 bases and J by 3 bases.

This CDR3 is CASSPDTPSTDTQYF. DNA for the CDR3: TGTGCCAGCAGCCCCGACACGCCTAGCACAGATACGCAGTATTTT. The chain uses TRBV5-4 and TRBJ2-3; the D is unclear. From germline, CDR1 is SGHNT and CDR2 YYREEE (reference sequence). V lost 4 bases to trimming and J lost 0 bases, with 12 bases between them. This CDR3 spans 15 amino acids.

The chain is built from TRBV15 and TRBJ1-2; 7 nucleotides line up with TRBD1. Germline loops: CDR1 LNHNV, CDR2 YYDKDF (reference sequence). The CDR3 spans 11 residues. The junction had 0 bases not matched to a gene; V was cut back by 4 bases and J by 7 bases. In nucleotides, the CDR3 is TGTGCCACCAGCAACAGGGGTGGCTACACCTTC. Amino acid sequence: CATSNRGGYTF.